This T cell receptor beta chain is from a study of shared clonotypes between healthy human individuals. TCRdb's copy holds only in-frame clones and misses some; the assay was immunoSEQ multiplex PCR. The sample yields under 600,000 clones, around 95% seen once. The study separated CD4+ cells into CD45RA+ naive and CD45RA-negative memory subsets. Trimming stripped 2 bases from V and 6 bases from J, with 10 bases between. Germline CDR1 MNHEY, CDR2 SMNVEV (reference sequence). CDR3 length: 13 amino acids. Sequenced sample: naive CD4+ T cells sorted from blood. Subset specified: CD45RA+ positively selected. The clonotype was recovered from a woman aged 25-40 years in good health. The chain joins TRBV27 to TRBJ1-2; D remains unclear. In nucleotides, the CDR3 is TGTGCCAGCAGTTTAAGACGGACTGATGGCTACACCTTC. Its protein is CASSLRRTDGYTF.